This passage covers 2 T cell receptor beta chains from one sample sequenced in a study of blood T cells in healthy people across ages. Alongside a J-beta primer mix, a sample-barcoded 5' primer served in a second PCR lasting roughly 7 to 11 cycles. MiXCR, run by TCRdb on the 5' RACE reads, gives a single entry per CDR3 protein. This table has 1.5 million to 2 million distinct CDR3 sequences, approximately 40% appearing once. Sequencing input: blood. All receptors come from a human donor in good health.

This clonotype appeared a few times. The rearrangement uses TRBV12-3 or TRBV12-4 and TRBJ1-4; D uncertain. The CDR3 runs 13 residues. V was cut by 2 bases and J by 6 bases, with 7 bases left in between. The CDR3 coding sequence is TGTGCCAGCAGTTTAAGGCCTGATGAAAAACTGTTTTTT. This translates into CASSLRPDEKLFF.

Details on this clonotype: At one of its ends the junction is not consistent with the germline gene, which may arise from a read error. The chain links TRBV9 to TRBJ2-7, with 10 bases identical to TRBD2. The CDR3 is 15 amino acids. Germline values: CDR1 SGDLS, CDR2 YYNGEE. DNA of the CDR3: TGTGCCGGCAGCGTAGCTGGGACTAGCGCAGGAGAGCAGTACTTC. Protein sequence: CAGSVAGTSAGEQYF.